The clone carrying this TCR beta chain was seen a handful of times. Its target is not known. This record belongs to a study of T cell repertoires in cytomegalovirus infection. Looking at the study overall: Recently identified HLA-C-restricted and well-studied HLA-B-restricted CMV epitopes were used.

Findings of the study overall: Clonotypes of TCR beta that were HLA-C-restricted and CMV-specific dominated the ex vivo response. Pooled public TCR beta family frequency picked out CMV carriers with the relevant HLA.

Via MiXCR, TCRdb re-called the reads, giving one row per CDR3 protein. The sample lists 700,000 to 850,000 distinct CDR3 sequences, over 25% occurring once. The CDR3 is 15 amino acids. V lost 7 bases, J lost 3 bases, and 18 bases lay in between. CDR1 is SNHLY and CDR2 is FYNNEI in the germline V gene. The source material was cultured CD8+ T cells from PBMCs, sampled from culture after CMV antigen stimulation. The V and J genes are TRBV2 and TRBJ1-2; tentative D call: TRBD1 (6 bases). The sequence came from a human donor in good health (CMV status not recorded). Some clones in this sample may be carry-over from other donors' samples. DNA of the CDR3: TGTGCCAGCATCGAGGGAGCAGGGGCGTACTATGGCTACACCTTC. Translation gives CASIEGAGAYYGYTF.